A selection of T cell receptor beta chains follows, all from one sample in a study of cytomegalovirus exposure and HLA in healthy donors. Method: immunoSEQ multiplex PCR; TCRdb's copy keeps in-frame clones and lacks some. The table lists about 150,000 clones, roughly 66% of them singletons. Sequencing was performed on PBMCs. The receptors here all came from a woman in her late teens or twenties in good health and CMV-seronegative. Each CDR3 is given with its conserved first and last residue. Each record gives: V gene, J gene, D gene, clone size, CDR3 DNA, CDR3 protein. A D gene is named only where the DNA matches it firmly. Expanded clones are given a class, and other clones once, few, many or no size at all.

V: TRBV6-1; J: TRBJ2-3; D: TRBD2; size: .; DNA: TGTGCCAGCAAGAAACTAGCGGGATACACAGATACGCAGTATTTT; CDR3: CASKKLAGYTDTQYF
V: TRBV6-1; J: TRBJ1-2; D: .; size: .; DNA: TGTGCCAGCAGTGTAACAATGGGGCCGACGGGCTTGGGTGGCTACACCTTC; CDR3: CASSVTMGPTGLGGYTF
V: TRBV6-5; J: TRBJ2-3; D: TRBD2; size: once; DNA: TGTGCCAGCAGTTACTCAGCGGGGGCCTGGGATACGCAGTATTTT; CDR3: CASSYSAGAWDTQYF
V: TRBV25-1; J: TRBJ1-2; D: .; size: .; DNA: TGTGCCAGCAGTGACCCCGGGCGGGCGAGCTACACCTTC; CDR3: CASSDPGRASYTF
V: TRBV9; J: TRBJ1-2; D: .; size: .; DNA: TGTGCCAGCAGCGTGTATCAGGGCGATAATTATGGCTACACCTTC; CDR3: CASSVYQGDNYGYTF
V: TRBV9; J: TRBJ2-3; D: .; size: .; DNA: TGTGCCAGCAGCGACCCAGTTGGGCGGGAAACAGATACGCAGTATTTT; CDR3: CASSDPVGRETDTQYF
V: TRBV7-2; J: TRBJ1-1; D: .; size: .; DNA: TGTGCCAGCAGCTTATGGGGGGACGAGAACACTGAAGCTTTCTTT; CDR3: CASSLWGDENTEAFF
V: TRBV4-1; J: TRBJ2-7; D: .; size: .; DNA: TGCGCCAGCAGCCAAGAAGTCGGGCGGGGAGGTTACGAGCAGTACTTC; CDR3: CASSQEVGRGGYEQYF
V: TRBV4-3; J: TRBJ2-3; D: TRBD2; size: .; DNA: TGCGCCAGCAGCGCCCAGCGGGAGTGGGATACGCAGTATTTT; CDR3: CASSAQREWDTQYF
V: TRBV6-1; J: TRBJ2-1; D: TRBD2; size: few; DNA: TGTGCCAGCAGTGATATCCGGACTAGAGACAATGAGCAGTTCTTC; CDR3: CASSDIRTRDNEQFF
V: TRBV4-2; J: TRBJ1-5; D: TRBD1; size: few; DNA: TGTGCCAGCAGCTCTATGACAGGGATAGGTCAGCCCCAGCATTTT; CDR3: CASSSMTGIGQPQHF
V: TRBV6-5; J: TRBJ2-3; D: .; size: .; DNA: TGTGCCAGCAACCGCGACAACACAGATACGCAGTATTTT; CDR3: CASNRDNTDTQYF
V: TRBV19; J: TRBJ1-5; D: TRBD1; size: .; DNA: TGTGCCAGTAGTCCCGTGGGGGAGACAGGGGGAGGGCAGCCCCAGCATTTT; CDR3: CASSPVGETGGGQPQHF
V: TRBV21-1; J: TRBJ2-6; D: .; size: .; DNA: TGTGCCAGCAGGCAACGCGGCAGGGGAGTCTCTGGGGCCAACGTCCTGACTTTC; CDR3: CASRQRGRGVSGANVLTF
V: TRBV5-4; J: TRBJ1-2; D: .; size: .; DNA: TGTGCCAGCAGCTTGGGCGGGGCCAACTATGGCTACACCTTC; CDR3: CASSLGGANYGYTF
V: TRBV7-8; J: TRBJ2-7; D: .; size: .; DNA: TGTGCCAGCAGCAGAGTCCCGTTCAGGGAGCAGTACTTC; CDR3: CASSRVPFREQYF
V: TRBV7-3; J: TRBJ2-5; D: TRBD2; size: .; DNA: TGTGCCAGCAGCTTCGGGAGGGGCACCCAAGAGACCCAGTACTTC; CDR3: CASSFGRGTQETQYF
V: TRBV6-1; J: TRBJ2-7; D: .; size: once; DNA: TGTGCCAGCAGAATCTCCCCCCTCTACGAGCAGTACTTC; CDR3: CASRISPLYEQYF
V: TRBV5-1; J: TRBJ1-4; D: TRBD1; size: .; DNA: TGCGCCAGCACCCCAGGGGGGTTTGGAAAACTGTTTTTT; CDR3: CASTPGGFGKLFF
V: TRBV18; J: TRBJ1-2; D: .; size: .; DNA: TGTGCCAGCTCACCATCCTTACTACAGGCCCGTTACGACTATGGCTACACCTTC; CDR3: CASSPSLLQARYDYGYTF